This passage covers 22 T cell receptor beta chains from one sample sequenced in a study of blood T cells in healthy people across ages. A J-beta primer mix and a sample-barcoded 5' primer were used in a second PCR of roughly 6 to 12 cycles. TCRdb passed the 5' RACE reads through MiXCR, listing each CDR3 protein once. Here the sample spans some 690,000 distinct CDR3 sequences, approximately 21% being singletons. Sample: blood. These receptors all come from a man aged 65 to 85 in good health.

This clonotype was observed a handful of times. The chain couples TRBV12-3 or TRBV12-4 to TRBJ2-1; the D gene is possibly TRBD2 (6 bases). The CDR3 runs 15 residues. The germline V and J ends were trimmed by 6 bases and 0 bases, with 12 bases remaining between them. CDR3 coding DNA: TGTGCCAGCAGCTCACGGGGGATCTCCTACAATGAGCAGTTCTTC. Translating gives CASSSRGISYNEQFF.

This clonotype was seen a handful of times. The rearrangement uses TRBV6-1 and TRBJ2-7; no clear D. The CDR3 runs 15 residues. CDR1 is MNHNS, CDR2 SASEGT, per germline. V lost 1 base and J lost 0, with 10 bases in between. The CDR3 DNA reads TGTGCCAGCAGTGAAGAAGAAGGCAGCTCCTACGAGCAGTACTTC. As protein: CASSEEEGSSYEQYF.

Comment on this clonotype: At one boundary the junction diverges from the germline segment, which might be a read error. The CDR3, as DNA: TGTGCCAGCAGTCTCGACAGCTCCTATAATTCACCCCTCCGCTTT. Translating gives CASSLDSSYNSPLRF. V usage is TRBV2 and J usage is TRBJ1-6; D possibly corresponds to TRBD1 (5 bases). Per the germline V gene, CDR1 is SNHLY and CDR2 is FYNNEI. CDR3 length: 15 residues.

On this clonotype itself: A junction end diverges from the germline sequence, so it may reflect a read error. The chain has TRBV7-2 and TRBJ1-4, with 7 bases aligning to TRBD1. This CDR3 contains 16 residues. CDR1 is SGHTA and CDR2 is FQGNSA in the germline V gene. The CDR3 protein is CASSVSVGQAGERLFF. Here the CDR3 DNA reads TGTGCCAGCAGCGTCTCGGTTGGACAGGCAGGTGAAAGACTGTTTTTT.

This chain links TRBV21-1 with TRBJ2-3; TRBD2, the table's D call, lacks a check against the DNA. TRBV21-1 is a recognized pseudogene. The CDR3 consists of 13 residues. The CDR3 loop reads CASTSGLTDTQYF. The CDR3 DNA sequence: TGTGCCAGCACTAGCGGGCTCACAGATACGCAGTATTTT.

This clonotype occurred a few times. The J gene is TRBJ2-7, the V gene TRBV6-2 or TRBV6-3, with 9 nucleotides matching TRBD2. V dropped 9 bases and J dropped 2; count of bases not matched to a gene: 11. Germline CDR1 is MNHEY and CDR2 is SVGEGT. The CDR3 extends over 15 amino acids. The CDR3 protein is CASTRGLAGTYEQYV. CDR3 coding DNA: TGTGCCAGTACCCGAGGGCTAGCGGGAACCTACGAGCAGTACGTC.

The chain recombines TRBV2 with TRBJ2-4; D unclear. CDR1 is SNHLY and CDR2 is FYNNEI in the germline V gene. The CDR3 loop spans 12 amino acids. Trimming stripped 4 bases from V and 8 bases from J, with 9 bases between. The CDR3 spells CASSGTMDIQYF. DNA of the CDR3: TGTGCCAGCAGTGGGACGATGGACATTCAGTACTTC.

There are a few counts of this clonotype. The V call is TRBV30, the J call TRBJ1-6; 10 bases fit TRBD1. V was pared by 7 bases and J by 8 bases, with 8 bases of the junction left unmatched. This CDR3 has 14 amino acids. The V gene's germline CDR1 is GTSNPN and CDR2 SVGIG (reference sequence). The CDR3 DNA reads as TGTGCCTCCTTCCCGGGGACAGGGGATTCACCCCTCCACTTT. This gives the protein CASFPGTGDSPLHF.

CDR3 region: CASSVTANGYTF. As DNA, the CDR3 is TGTGCCAGCAGCGTAACAGCGAATGGCTACACCTTC. This chain links TRBV9 with TRBJ1-2, with D uncertain. The V end was cut by 1 base, the J end by 6 bases, with 7 bases between. Per the germline V gene, CDR1 is SGDLS and CDR2 is YYNGEE. The CDR3 is 12 amino acids.

The chain joins TRBV24-1 to TRBJ2-3; D is perhaps TRBD2 (6 bases). Trimming took 9 bases from V and 0 from J, leaving 15 bases between them. Per the germline V gene, CDR1 is KGHDR and CDR2 is SFDVKD. CDR3 length: 15 amino acids. CDR3 region: CATGGESASTDTQYF. The CDR3 DNA follows: TGTGCCACCGGAGGGGAGTCAGCTAGCACAGATACGCAGTATTTT.

In this sample, this clonotype turned up a few times. The chain employs TRBV11-2 and TRBJ2-2; a weak D match, TRBD1 (5 bases). CDR3 length: 14 amino acids. The germline V gene encodes CDR1 SGHAT and CDR2 FQNNGV. The V end lost 4 bases, the J end lost 4 bases, and 10 bases lay between the germline ends. This CDR3 reads CASSSTRVTGELFF. In DNA, the CDR3 is TGTGCCAGCAGCTCGACCAGGGTCACCGGGGAGCTGTTTTTT.

The chain couples TRBV27 to TRBJ2-4; D might be TRBD1 or TRBD2, each matching 5 bases. The ends were cut back, 5 bases at V and 6 bases at J, with 14 bases in the middle. The CDR3 sequence is 14 residues long. CDR1 and CDR2 from the germline V gene are MNHEY and SMNVEV (reference sequence). The CDR3: CASSKSGTGNIQYF. In DNA, the CDR3 is TGTGCCAGCAGTAAAAGTGGGACGGGAAACATTCAGTACTTC.

The chain employs TRBV24-1 and TRBJ1-2; D unclear. The V end was cut by 6 bases, the J end by 8 bases, with 12 bases between. The CDR3 covers 12 residues. Germline-derived CDR1 and CDR2 are KGHDR and SFDVKD. In DNA form, the CDR3 reads TGTGCCACCAGTTTACCGCGCGGGGGCTACACCTTC. It encodes CATSLPRGGYTF.

This clonotype came up a few times. The chain links TRBV7-9 to TRBJ1-6; 9 nucleotides agree with TRBD1. Germline V CDR1 and CDR2: SEHNR, FQNEAQ (reference sequence). This CDR3 has 15 residues. After removal of 3 bases from V and 9 bases from J, the junction contained 6 bases not matched to a gene. Here the CDR3 DNA reads TGTGCCAGCAGCTTTGAGGGACAGGGAGTTTCACCCCTCCACTTT. Amino acid sequence: CASSFEGQGVSPLHF.

The gene calls are TRBV2 and TRBJ1-2; TRBD1 matches 7 bases. V lost 7 bases, J lost 0 bases, and 11 bases stayed unmatched. CDR3 length: 16 residues. The V gene's germline CDR1 is SNHLY and CDR2 FYNNEI. In DNA, the CDR3 is TGTGCCAGCACAGGGAATTGGGACAGCCCTAACTATGGCTACACCTTC. Its protein product is CASTGNWDSPNYGYTF.

The CDR3 sequence is CASSVRQEPNEKLFF. CDR3 coding DNA: TGTGCCAGCAGCGTTCGACAGGAGCCTAATGAAAAACTGTTTTTT. This chain connects TRBV9 to TRBJ1-4; TRBD1 is a possible D gene (6 bases). Trimming removed 2 bases from V and 3 bases from J, with 11 bases in between. The CDR3 consists of 15 residues. CDR1 and CDR2 from the germline V gene are SGDLS and YYNGEE.

This clonotype has ten or more counts. The rearrangement uses TRBV12-3 or TRBV12-4 and TRBJ2-4, with TRBD2 matching over 7 bases. The CDR3 contains 16 residues. The ends lost 3 bases at V and 1 base at J; junction bases unmatched: 6. CDR3 in DNA: TGTGCCAGCAGTTTTGGGGGGGGGACTGCCAAAAACATTCAGTACTTC. Encoded protein: CASSFGGGTAKNIQYF.

This clonotype was counted only a few times. This chain links TRBV5-1 with TRBJ2-7, with D tentatively TRBD1 or TRBD2 (5 bases each). The CDR3 contains 14 residues. Germline V gene lookup returns CDR1 SGHRS and CDR2 YFSETQ. V was pared by 1 base and J by 0 bases, with 8 bases between. CDR3 loop: CASSLQGPSYEQYF. The DNA of the CDR3 is TGCGCCAGCAGCTTGCAGGGACCCTCCTACGAGCAGTACTTC.

This rearrangement joins TRBV20-1 to TRBJ1-4; D is unresolved. Germline values: CDR1 DFQATT, CDR2 SNEGSKA (reference sequence). V was trimmed by 6 bases and J by 7 bases, leaving 18 bases between them. This CDR3 contains 14 residues. CDR3 in DNA: TGCAGTGCCCCGAAGACCACTCGCAGTGAAAAACTGTTTTTT. Amino acid sequence: CSAPKTTRSEKLFF.

This clonotype has more than one count but fewer than ten. The CDR3 nucleotides read TGTGCCAGCAGGCCACTCGGGACAGGGTATAGGTATGGCTACACCTTC. It codes for CASRPLGTGYRYGYTF. The rearrangement links TRBV6-6 to TRBJ1-2, with 9 nucleotides matching TRBD1. The ends lost 6 bases at V and 5 bases at J; junction bases unmatched: 13. The germline gives CDR1 MNHNY, CDR2 SVGAGI (reference sequence). The CDR3 is 16 residues long.

The chain links TRBV19 to TRBJ1-2; weak D call: TRBD1 (5 bases). Germline values: CDR1 LNHDA, CDR2 SQIVND (reference sequence). This CDR3 contains 15 residues. Trimming took 6 bases from V and 2 from J, leaving 16 bases between them. The CDR3: CASRASLGDNYGYTF. DNA of the CDR3: TGTGCCAGTAGGGCCTCTCTTGGGGACAACTATGGCTACACCTTC.

This clonotype has more than one count but fewer than ten. V and J are TRBV27 and TRBJ1-1; D not resolved. V lost 0 bases and J lost 7, with 12 bases in between. The CDR3 loop spans 14 amino acids. The germline gives CDR1 MNHEY, CDR2 SMNVEV (reference sequence). The chain's CDR3 is CASSLSPWSVEAFF. Here the CDR3 DNA reads TGTGCCAGCAGTTTATCGCCCTGGAGCGTTGAAGCTTTCTTT.